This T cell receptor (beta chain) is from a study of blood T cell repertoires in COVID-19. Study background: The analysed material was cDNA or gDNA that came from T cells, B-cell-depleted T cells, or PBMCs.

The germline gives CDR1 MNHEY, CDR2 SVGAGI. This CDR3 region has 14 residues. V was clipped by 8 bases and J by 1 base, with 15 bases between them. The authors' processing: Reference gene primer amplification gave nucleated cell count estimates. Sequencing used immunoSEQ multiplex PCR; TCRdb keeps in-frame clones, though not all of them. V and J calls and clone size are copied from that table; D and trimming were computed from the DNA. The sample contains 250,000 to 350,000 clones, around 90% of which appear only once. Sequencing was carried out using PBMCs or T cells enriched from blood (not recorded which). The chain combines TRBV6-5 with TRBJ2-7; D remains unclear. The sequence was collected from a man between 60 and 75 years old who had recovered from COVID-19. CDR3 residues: CASHASRLSYEQYF. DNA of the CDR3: TGTGCCAGCCACGCGAGCCGCTTATCCTACGAGCAGTACTTC.